One sample yielded the 12 T cell receptor beta chains listed below, sequenced in a study of blood T cell repertoires in COVID-19 (dated by TCRdb to about 2020). Library preparation employed the immunoSEQ multiplex PCR assay. Drawn from immuneACCESS, this table holds only the in-frame rearrangements with V and J called that TCRdb kept. Clones are partly lost; checked studies trace under half to an unresolved V gene and leave the rest unexplained. This sample is represented by 170,000 or so clones; around 84% of them were singletons. Jointly, the top ten make up 7% of the sample. The source material was peripheral blood. The receptor set was obtained from a man aged 45-60 years with active or convalescent COVID-19.

V and J are TRBV7-3 and TRBJ1-2; TRBD1 is a possible D gene (5 bases). The CDR3 runs to 16 residues. Germline-derived CDR1 and CDR2 are SGHTA and FQGTGA. Trimming left V 5 bases short and J 8 bases short, with 24 bases between. The CDR3 DNA reads TGTGCCAGCAGCGCTTCCCGTCCAGGGCCGTTTACAGGCTACACCTTC. It yields the protein CASSASRPGPFTGYTF.

The CDR3 DNA is TGTGCGGCTATGGGACAGGGCGGGCTAAGGTACACTGAAGCTTTCTTT. The encoded protein is CAAMGQGGLRYTEAFF. This rearrangement joins TRBV28 to TRBJ1-1, with 9 bases lining up with TRBD1. This CDR3 contains 16 residues. CDR1 is MDHEN and CDR2 is SYDVKM in the germline V gene.

A few counts support this clone. The rearrangement joins TRBV7-9 to TRBJ2-2, with a tentative D call TRBD2 (6 bases). Germline V lookup: CDR1 SEHNR, CDR2 FQNEAQ (reference sequence). Trimming removed 5 bases from V and 6 bases from J, with 16 bases in between. This CDR3 comprises 15 residues. The CDR3 nucleotides are TGTGCCAGCAGCACGCGGGACCTCCGTCCCGGGGAGCTGTTTTTT. It specifies CASSTRDLRPGELFF.

This clone was observed a single time. This chain's CDR3 is CASSVLQGAGTGELFF. In DNA, the CDR3 is TGTGCCAGCAGCGTCCTCCAGGGGGCAGGTACCGGGGAGCTGTTTTTT. J is TRBJ2-2 and V is TRBV9; 8 nucleotides align to TRBD1. CDR1 and CDR2 (germline): SGDLS, YYNGEE. V lost 2 bases, J lost 5 bases, and 8 bases stayed unmatched. The CDR3 loop spans 16 amino acids.

The J gene is TRBJ2-7, the V gene TRBV7-3; 10 nucleotides match TRBD2. This CDR3 is 15 amino acids long. Trimming at V came to 2 bases and at J to 4 bases, leaving 5 bases not matched to a gene. Looked up from germline, CDR1 is SGHTA and CDR2 is FQGTGA. The CDR3 DNA reads TGTGCCAGCAGCTTATATGGGACTAGCGATTACGAGCAGTACTTC. Its translation is CASSLYGTSDYEQYF.

This clone was found once. This rearrangement joins TRBV7-2 to TRBJ1-2; 11 bases agree with TRBD1. V was clipped by 5 bases and J by 5 bases; unmatched bases: 13. The CDR3 extends over 17 amino acids. CDR1 is SGHTA and CDR2 is FQGNSA in the germline V gene. CDR3 in amino acids: CASSKSDRTGGLYGYTF. CDR3 coding DNA: TGTGCCAGCAGCAAATCGGACCGGACAGGGGGCTTATATGGCTACACCTTC.

CDR3 sequence: CASSYELAGGSGELFF. The CDR3 coding sequence is TGTGCCAGCAGTTACGAGCTAGCGGGAGGTTCCGGGGAGCTGTTTTTT. This chain uses TRBV6-5 with TRBJ2-2, with 11 nucleotides matching TRBD2. The V gene end was trimmed by 2 bases and the J gene end by 6 bases; junction bases not matched to a gene: 5. CDR1 is MNHEY and CDR2 is SVGAGI in the germline V gene. CDR3 length: 16 amino acids.

This clone was observed once. The chain carries TRBV5-1 and TRBJ2-7, with 10 bases matching TRBD1. V lost 4 bases to trimming and J lost 7 bases; unmatched junction nucleotides: 8. Germline loops: CDR1 SGHRS, CDR2 YFSETQ. The CDR3 extends over 14 amino acids. CDR3 protein: CASSMGQGPGEQYF. CDR3 coding DNA: TGCGCCAGCAGCATGGGACAGGGGCCTGGTGAGCAGTACTTC.

V is TRBV13 and J is TRBJ2-4; 14 bases are shared with TRBD2. This CDR3 region has 16 residues. Germline CDR1 is PRHDT and CDR2 is FYEKMQ (reference sequence). V shed 6 bases and J 4 bases; nucleotides not matched to a gene: 5. CDR3 coding DNA: TGTGCCAGCAGATTTCGACTAGCGGGAGGGAAAAACATTCAGTACTTC. It codes for CASRFRLAGGKNIQYF.

Worth noting for this clone: A read error may account for a junction end that differs from germline. The rearrangement joins TRBV5-1 to TRBJ1-1; 10 bases agree with TRBD1. The CDR3 spans 14 residues. The germline CDR1 and CDR2 sequences are SGHRS and YFSETQ. The CDR3 DNA sequence: TGCGCCAGCAGTTTGGGACAGGGGACGGCTGAAGCTTTCTTT. Encoded protein: CASSLGQGTAEAFF.

In this sample, this clone turned up once. The gene calls are TRBV28 and TRBJ1-2; the D is unclear. The germline V gene has CDR1 MDHEN and CDR2 SYDVKM. The V end was cut by 8 bases, the J end by 5 bases, with 9 bases between. The length of the CDR3 is 11 residues. The CDR3 sequence: CASGTIYGYTF. As DNA, the CDR3 is TGTGCCAGCGGCACGATATATGGCTACACCTTC.

The CDR3 loop reads CASSRNPPIGGEKLFF. DNA of the CDR3: TGTGCCAGCAGCCGAAACCCGCCGATAGGAGGTGAAAAACTGTTTTTT. The chain links TRBV4-2 to TRBJ1-4; D is uncertain. The CDR3 sequence is 16 residues long. From germline, CDR1 is LGHNA and CDR2 YNFKEQ. Trimming stripped 4 bases from V and 7 bases from J, with 19 bases between.